This TCR beta chain was found in a study of tissue T cells after allogeneic stem cell transplantation. Described time point: mouse harvest day 14 after allogeneic transplant. Each mouse received 10^7 T-cell-depleted marrow cells plus 10^6 splenic CD5+ T cells by tail vein. Mice had MHC-mismatched B6 into BALB/c GVHD, sampled day 7 or 14. The table came from immunoSEQ multiplex PCR; TCRdb's copy has only in-frame clones and leaves some out. This table has under 8,500 clones, around 35% appearing once. This clone was observed a few times. Germline and genes: mouse. The sequence runs out 1 residue before the end of the CDR3; the remainder is reconstructed from the germline J gene. Other nucleotide sequences from this sample produce the same CDR3. Looked up from germline, CDR1 is KGHPV and CDR2 is FQNQEV (reference sequence). V lost 2 bases and J 1 base, leaving 5 bases between the germline ends. The CDR3 runs 14 residues.

The source of this sequence is a female BALB/c mouse given C57BL/6 T cells with graft-versus-host disease after an allogeneic hematopoietic cell transplant. The sequenced sample consisted of skin. The chain couples TRBV26 to TRBJ2-2; a possible D gene is TRBD1 (5 bases). The CDR3 is CASSLGQNTGQLYF. CDR3 bases read: TGTGCCAGCAGTCTGGGACAAAACACCGGGCAGCTCTAC.